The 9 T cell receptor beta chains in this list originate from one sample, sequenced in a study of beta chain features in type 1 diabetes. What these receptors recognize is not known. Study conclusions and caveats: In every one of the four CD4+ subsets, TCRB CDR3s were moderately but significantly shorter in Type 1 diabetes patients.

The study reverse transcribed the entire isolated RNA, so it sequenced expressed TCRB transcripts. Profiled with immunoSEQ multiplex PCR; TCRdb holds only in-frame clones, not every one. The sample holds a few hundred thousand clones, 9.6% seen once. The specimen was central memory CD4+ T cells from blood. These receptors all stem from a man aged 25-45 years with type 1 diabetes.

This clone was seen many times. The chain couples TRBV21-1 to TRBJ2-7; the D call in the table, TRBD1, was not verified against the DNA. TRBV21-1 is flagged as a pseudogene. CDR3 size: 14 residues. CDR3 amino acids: CAQQGGSLSYEQYF. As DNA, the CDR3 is TGTGCCCAGCAGGGTGGCTCCCTCTCCTACGAGCAGTACTTC.

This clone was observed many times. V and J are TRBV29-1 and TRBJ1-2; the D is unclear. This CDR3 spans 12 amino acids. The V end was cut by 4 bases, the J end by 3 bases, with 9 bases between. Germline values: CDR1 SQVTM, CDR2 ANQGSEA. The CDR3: CSVVAADYGYTF. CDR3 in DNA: TGCAGCGTTGTGGCAGCCGACTATGGCTACACCTTC.

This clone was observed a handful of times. In DNA form, the CDR3 reads TGTGCCAGCGCAGTGCGGGGGGGATTCACAGATACGCAGTATTTT. Translating gives CASAVRGGFTDTQYF. The V gene is TRBV2, the J gene TRBJ2-3, with 9 bases identical to TRBD2. CDR3 length: 15 amino acids. The V gene end was trimmed by 8 bases and the J gene end by 2 bases; junction bases not matched to a gene: 8. The germline V gene encodes CDR1 SNHLY and CDR2 FYNNEI.

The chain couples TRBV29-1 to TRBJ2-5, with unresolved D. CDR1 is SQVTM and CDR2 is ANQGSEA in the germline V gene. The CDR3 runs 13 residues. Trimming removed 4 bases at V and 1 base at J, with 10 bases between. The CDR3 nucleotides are TGCAGCGTTGCGACGCTTGCCCAAGAGACCCAGTACTTC. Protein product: CSVATLAQETQYF.

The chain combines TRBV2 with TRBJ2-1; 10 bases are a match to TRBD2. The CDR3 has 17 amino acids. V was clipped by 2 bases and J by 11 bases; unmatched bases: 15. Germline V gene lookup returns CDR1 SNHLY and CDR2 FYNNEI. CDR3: CASSETLAGVSYLKQFF. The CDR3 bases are TGTGCCAGCAGTGAAACCCTAGCGGGAGTTTCGTACCTGAAGCAGTTCTTC. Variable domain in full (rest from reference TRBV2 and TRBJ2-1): EPEVTQTPSHQVTQMGQEVILRCVPISNHLYFYWYRQILGQKVEFLVSFYNNEISEKSEIFDDQFSVERPDGSNFTLKIRSTKLEDSAMYFCASSETLAGVSYLKQFFGPGTRLTVL.

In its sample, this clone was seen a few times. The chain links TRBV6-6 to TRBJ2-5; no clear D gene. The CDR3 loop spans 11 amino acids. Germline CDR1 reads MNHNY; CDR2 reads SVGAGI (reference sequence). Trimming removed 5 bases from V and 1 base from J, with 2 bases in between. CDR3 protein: CASSPQETQYF. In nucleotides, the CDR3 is TGTGCCAGCAGTCCCCAAGAGACCCAGTACTTC.

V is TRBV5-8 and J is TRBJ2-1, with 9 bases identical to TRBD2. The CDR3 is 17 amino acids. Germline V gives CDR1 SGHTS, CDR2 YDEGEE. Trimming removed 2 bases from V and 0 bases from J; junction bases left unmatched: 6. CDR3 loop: CASSFDHSGSSYNEQFF. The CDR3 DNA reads TGTGCCAGCAGCTTCGACCATAGCGGGAGCTCCTACAATGAGCAGTTCTTC.

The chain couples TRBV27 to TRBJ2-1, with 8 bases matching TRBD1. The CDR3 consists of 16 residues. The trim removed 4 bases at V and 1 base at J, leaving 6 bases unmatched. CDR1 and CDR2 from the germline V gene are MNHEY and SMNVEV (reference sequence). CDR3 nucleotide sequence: TGTGCCAGCAGTTCGGCAGGGGGCGGGTCCTACAATGAGCAGTTCTTC. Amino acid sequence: CASSSAGGGSYNEQFF.

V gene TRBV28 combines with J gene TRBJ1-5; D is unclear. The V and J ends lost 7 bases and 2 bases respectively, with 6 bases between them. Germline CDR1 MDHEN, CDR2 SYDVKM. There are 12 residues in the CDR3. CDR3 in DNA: TGTGCCAGCATCCAGGGCAATCAGCCCCAGCATTTT. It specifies CASIQGNQPQHF.